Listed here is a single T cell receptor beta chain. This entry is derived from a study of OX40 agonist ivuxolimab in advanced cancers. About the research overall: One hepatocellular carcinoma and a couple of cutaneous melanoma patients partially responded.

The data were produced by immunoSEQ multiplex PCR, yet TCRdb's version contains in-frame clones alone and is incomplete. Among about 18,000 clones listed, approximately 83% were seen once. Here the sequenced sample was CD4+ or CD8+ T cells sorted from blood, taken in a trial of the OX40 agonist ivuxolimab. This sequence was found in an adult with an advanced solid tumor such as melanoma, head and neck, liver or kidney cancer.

The CDR3 here is CASSQTERMNTEAFF. DNA for the CDR3: TGTGCCAGCAGTCAGACAGAGAGGATGAACACTGAAGCTTTCTTT. The chain employs TRBV2 and TRBJ1-1, with D maybe TRBD1 (5 bases). The CDR3 is 15 residues long. The V end lost 5 bases, the J end lost 0 bases, and 13 bases lay between the germline ends. Germline CDR1 is SNHLY and CDR2 is FYNNEI.